These 12 T cell receptor beta chains came from one sample sequenced in a study of blood T cell repertoires in COVID-19. Clones were read by immunoSEQ multiplex PCR, and TCRdb kept only the in-frame ones, dropping some. The sample holds about 180,000 clones, roughly 89% seen once. The sample was peripheral blood. These TCRs come from a woman in her seventies with COVID-19, enrolled during active disease.

The J gene is TRBJ1-1, the V gene TRBV18, with unresolved D. The germline CDR1 and CDR2 sequences are KGHSH and LQKENI. The length of the CDR3 is 13 residues. Trimming removed 2 bases from V and 2 bases from J, with 6 bases in between. The DNA for the CDR3 is TGTGCCAGCTCACCAACTAGCAACACTGAAGCTTTCTTT. It codes for CASSPTSNTEAFF.

The V gene is TRBV19, the J gene TRBJ1-2, with 10 bases identical to TRBD1. Germline-derived CDR1 and CDR2 are LNHDA and SQIVND (reference sequence). CDR3 length: 13 residues. Germline trimming cut 5 bases from V and 6 bases from J; bases unmatched to any gene: 3. This CDR3 is CASSVGTGDGYTF. CDR3 sequence (DNA): TGTGCCAGTAGTGTGGGGACAGGGGATGGCTACACCTTC.

J is TRBJ2-7 and V is TRBV12-3 or TRBV12-4; 7 bases align to TRBD1. This CDR3 has 13 amino acids. With V trimmed by 6 bases and J by 1 base, 3 bases remained unmatched. The CDR3 region is CASRRDRSYEQYF. The CDR3 nucleotides read TGTGCCAGCAGAAGGGACAGATCCTACGAGCAGTACTTC.

In this sample, this clone turned up a few times. The V call is TRBV5-1, the J call TRBJ1-1, with 7 bases aligning to TRBD1. The trim removed 4 bases at V and 6 bases at J, leaving 12 bases unmatched. Germline V gene lookup returns CDR1 SGHRS and CDR2 YFSETQ. This CDR3 contains 15 residues. The CDR3 region is CASSQRQGVSSEAFF. DNA of the CDR3: TGCGCCAGCAGCCAAAGACAGGGTGTTTCTTCTGAAGCTTTCTTT.

This chain joins TRBV3-1 (or the pseudogene TRBV3-2) and TRBJ2-1; a weak D match, TRBD1 (6 bases). The CDR3 covers 16 residues. V lost 0 bases, J lost 3 bases, and 12 bases lay in between. Germline assignment: CDR1 LGHDT and CDR2 YNNKEL (reference sequence). CDR3 sequence (DNA): TGTGCCAGCAGCCAAGATGGAACAGGGATCTACAATGAGCAGTTCTTC. Translated, it gives CASSQDGTGIYNEQFF.

This clone was seen a few times. The genes are TRBV5-1 and TRBJ1-2; no clear D gene. CDR1 SGHRS and CDR2 YFSETQ come from the germline V gene. Trimming removed 0 bases from V and 12 bases from J, with 12 bases in between. CDR3 length: 12 amino acids. CDR3 sequence: CASSLVGWGDTF. CDR3 bases: TGCGCCAGCAGCTTGGTAGGGTGGGGAGACACCTTC.

This chain connects TRBV6-4 to TRBJ2-7, with 12 bases fitting TRBD2. This CDR3 spans 15 amino acids. V lost 3 bases and J lost 5; bases outside the gene matches: 5. In germline, CDR1 is MRHNA, CDR2 SNTAGT. CDR3 DNA: TGTGCCAGCAGTGAGACTAGCGGGAGTATCAACGAGCAGTACTTC. Residues: CASSETSGSINEQYF.

This chain uses TRBV30 with TRBJ1-5; D is uncertain. The CDR3 loop spans 13 amino acids. The ends were cut back, 6 bases at V and 6 bases at J, with 15 bases in the middle. The germline V gene encodes CDR1 GTSNPN and CDR2 SVGIG (reference sequence). The CDR3 loop reads CACGIGTGQPQHF. As DNA, the CDR3 is TGTGCCTGTGGAATTGGAACGGGTCAGCCCCAGCATTTT.

The chain links TRBV11-3 to TRBJ1-2; D uncertain. The CDR3 has 15 residues. V lost 1 base and J 4 bases, leaving 13 bases between the germline ends. Germline CDR1 reads SGHNT; CDR2 reads YENEEA. The chain's CDR3 is CASSLVRGIPYGYTF. CDR3 nucleotide sequence: TGTGCCAGCAGCTTAGTTCGGGGAATCCCCTATGGCTACACCTTC.

This rearrangement joins TRBV28 to TRBJ2-1; TRBD2 aligns across 10 bases. CDR3 length: 17 amino acids. The V segment lost 2 bases and the J segment 5 bases; nucleotides outside the gene matches: 9. Germline CDR1 and CDR2: MDHEN and SYDVKM. The CDR3 DNA sequence: TGTGCCAGCAGTTTAGTAATCCGGACTAGCGGTAACAATGAGCAGTTCTTC. As protein: CASSLVIRTSGNNEQFF.

The V gene is TRBV3-1 (or the pseudogene TRBV3-2), the J gene TRBJ1-1; D perhaps matches TRBD1 (6 bases). CDR1 is LGHDT and CDR2 is YNNKEL in the germline V gene (reference sequence). V was shortened by 0 bases and J by 4 bases, with 18 bases between the two germline ends. This CDR3 is built from 17 residues. The CDR3 bases are TGTGCCAGCAGCCAAGATAGGTTTCGGCAGGGGTTCACTGAAGCTTTCTTT. It translates to CASSQDRFRQGFTEAFF.

Here the CDR3 DNA reads TGTGCCAGCAGGCCGACAGGGTTTGGCTACACCTTC. Its translation is CASRPTGFGYTF. The chain couples TRBV12-3 or TRBV12-4 to TRBJ1-2, with TRBD1 matching over 7 bases. This CDR3 has 12 amino acids. The trim removed 6 bases at V and 7 bases at J, leaving 5 bases unmatched.